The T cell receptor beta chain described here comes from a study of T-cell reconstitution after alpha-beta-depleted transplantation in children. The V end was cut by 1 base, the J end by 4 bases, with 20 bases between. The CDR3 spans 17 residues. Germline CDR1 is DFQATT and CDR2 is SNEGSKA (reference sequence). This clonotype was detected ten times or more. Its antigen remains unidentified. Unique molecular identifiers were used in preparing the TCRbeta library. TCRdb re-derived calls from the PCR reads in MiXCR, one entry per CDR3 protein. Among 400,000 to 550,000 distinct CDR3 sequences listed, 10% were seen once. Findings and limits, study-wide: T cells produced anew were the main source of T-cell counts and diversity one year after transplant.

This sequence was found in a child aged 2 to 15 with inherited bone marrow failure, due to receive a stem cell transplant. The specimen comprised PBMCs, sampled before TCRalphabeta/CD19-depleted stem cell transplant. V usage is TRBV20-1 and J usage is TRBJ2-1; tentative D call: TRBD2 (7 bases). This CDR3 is CSARAGEGRPLYNEQFF. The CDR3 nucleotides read TGCAGTGCTAGAGCAGGGGAGGGCAGGCCTCTATACAATGAGCAGTTCTTC.